This T cell receptor (beta chain) originates from a study of identical twins' blood T cells. As concerns this clonotype: Antigen specificity is unknown.

A previously described protocol, modified, built RNA-based TCR cDNA libraries. Original data processing: Clonotypes per individual ranged from about 85,000 to nearly 550,000. TCRdb fed the 5' RACE reads into MiXCR, producing one record per CDR3 protein. These V and J calls derive from TCRdb rather than the authors' analysis. The table shows 350,000 to 400,000 distinct CDR3 sequences, with 28% occurring only once. General study points: Shared CDR3 clonotype counts tracked mainly the product of cloneset sizes.

Donors were six healthy women in three monozygous twin pairs. Material: PBMCs. The source of this sequence is a woman aged 18 to 50 in good health.

This CDR3 reads CASSMKWDSYNEQFF. CDR3 DNA: TGTGCCAGTAGTATGAAGTGGGACTCCTACAATGAGCAGTTCTTC. The chain joins TRBV19 to TRBJ2-1; D unclear. CDR3 length equals 15 residues. The V gene lost 3 bases and the J gene lost 0 bases, with 9 bases spanning the gap. From germline, CDR1 is LNHDA and CDR2 SQIVND (reference sequence).